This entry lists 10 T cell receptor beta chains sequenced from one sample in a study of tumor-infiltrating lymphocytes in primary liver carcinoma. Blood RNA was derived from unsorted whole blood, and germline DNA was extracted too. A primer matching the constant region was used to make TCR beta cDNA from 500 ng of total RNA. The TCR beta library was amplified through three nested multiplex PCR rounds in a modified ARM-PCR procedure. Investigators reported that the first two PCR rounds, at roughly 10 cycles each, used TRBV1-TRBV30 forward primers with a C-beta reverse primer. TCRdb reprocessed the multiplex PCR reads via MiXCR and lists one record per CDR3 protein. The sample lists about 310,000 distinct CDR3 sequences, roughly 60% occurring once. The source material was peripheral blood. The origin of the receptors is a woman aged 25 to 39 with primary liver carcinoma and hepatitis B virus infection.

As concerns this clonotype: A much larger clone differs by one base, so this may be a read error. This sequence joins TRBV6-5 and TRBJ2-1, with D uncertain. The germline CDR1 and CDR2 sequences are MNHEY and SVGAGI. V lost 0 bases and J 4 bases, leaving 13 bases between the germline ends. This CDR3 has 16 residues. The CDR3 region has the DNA TGTGCCAGCAGTTACTCCTGCGCTAAATTATACAATGAGCAGTTCTTC. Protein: CASSYSCAKLYNEQFF.

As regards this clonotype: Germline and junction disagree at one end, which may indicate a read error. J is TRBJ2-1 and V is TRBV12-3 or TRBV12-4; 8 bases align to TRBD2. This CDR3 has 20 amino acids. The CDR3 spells CASSTLLSGSWAIPYNEQLF. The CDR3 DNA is TGTGCCAGCAGTACCCTTTTGAGCGGGAGTTGGGCCATCCCCTACAATGAGCAGCTCTTC.

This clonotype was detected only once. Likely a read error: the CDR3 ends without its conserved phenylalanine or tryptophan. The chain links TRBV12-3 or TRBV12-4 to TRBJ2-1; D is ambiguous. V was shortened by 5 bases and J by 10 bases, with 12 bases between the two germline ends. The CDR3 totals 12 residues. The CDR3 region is CASSPPLKEQFS. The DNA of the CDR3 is TGTGCCAGCAGTCCCCCCCTAAAGGAGCAGTTCTCC.

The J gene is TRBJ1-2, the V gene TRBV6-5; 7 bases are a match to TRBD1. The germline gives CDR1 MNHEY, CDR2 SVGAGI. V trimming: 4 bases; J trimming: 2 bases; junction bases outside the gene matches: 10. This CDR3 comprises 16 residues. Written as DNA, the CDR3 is TGTGCCAGCAGTTCGACAGGGCCCTACACCAACTATGGCTACACCTTC. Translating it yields CASSSTGPYTNYGYTF.

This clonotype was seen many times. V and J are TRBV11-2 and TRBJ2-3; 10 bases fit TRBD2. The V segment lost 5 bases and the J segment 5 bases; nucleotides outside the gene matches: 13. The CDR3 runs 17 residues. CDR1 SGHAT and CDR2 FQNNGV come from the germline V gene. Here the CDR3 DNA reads TGTGCCAGCAGCCTGGCCCCTAGCGGGGGAGGTAAAGATACGCAGTATTTT. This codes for CASSLAPSGGGKDTQYF.

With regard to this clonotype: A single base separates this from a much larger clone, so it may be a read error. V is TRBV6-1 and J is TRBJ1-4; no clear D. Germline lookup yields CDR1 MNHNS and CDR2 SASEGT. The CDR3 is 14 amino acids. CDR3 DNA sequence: TGTGCCAGCAGTGATCTGCAAGTTTGGGAAAAACCGTTTTTT. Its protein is CASSDLQVWEKPFF.

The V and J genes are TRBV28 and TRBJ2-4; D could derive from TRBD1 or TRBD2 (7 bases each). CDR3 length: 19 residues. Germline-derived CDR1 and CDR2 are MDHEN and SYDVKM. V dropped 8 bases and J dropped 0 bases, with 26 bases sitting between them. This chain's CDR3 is CASRQPLQGGTPAKNIQYF. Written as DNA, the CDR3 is TGTGCCAGCCGTCAACCTCTCCAGGGGGGGACGCCAGCCAAAAACATTCAGTACTTC.

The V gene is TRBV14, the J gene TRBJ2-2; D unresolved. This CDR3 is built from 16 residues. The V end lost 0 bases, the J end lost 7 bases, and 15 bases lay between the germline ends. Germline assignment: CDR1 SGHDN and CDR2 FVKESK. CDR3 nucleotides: TGTGCCAGCAGCCAAGATCGTGGAACCCAGCGCGGGGAGCTGTTTTTT. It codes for CASSQDRGTQRGELFF.

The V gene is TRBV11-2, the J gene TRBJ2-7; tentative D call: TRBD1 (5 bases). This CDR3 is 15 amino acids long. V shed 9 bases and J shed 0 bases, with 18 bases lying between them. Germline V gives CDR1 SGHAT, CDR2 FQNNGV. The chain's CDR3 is CASSTRTTSSYEQYF. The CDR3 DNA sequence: TGTGCCAGTAGTACCAGGACAACGAGCTCCTACGAGCAGTACTTC.

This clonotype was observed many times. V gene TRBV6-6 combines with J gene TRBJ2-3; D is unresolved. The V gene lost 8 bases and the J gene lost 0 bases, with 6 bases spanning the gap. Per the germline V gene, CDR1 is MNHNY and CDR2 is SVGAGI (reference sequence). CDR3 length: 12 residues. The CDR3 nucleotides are TGTGCCAGCGGAGCTAGCACAGATACGCAGTATTTT. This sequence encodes CASGASTDTQYF.